Following are 4 T cell receptor beta chains from one sample sequenced in a study of shared clonotypes between healthy human individuals. Method: immunoSEQ multiplex PCR; TCRdb's copy keeps in-frame clones and lacks some. The table includes 2,500,000 or so clones, 90% to 95% detected once. The sequenced sample was naive CD4+ T cells from PBMCs. As for subset: CD45RA+ positively selected. The source of these receptors is a man between 18 and 35 years old in good health. Some clones in this sample may be carry-over from other donors' samples.

The rearrangement links TRBV28 to TRBJ2-7; the match to TRBD2 covers 14 bases. CDR1 MDHEN and CDR2 SYDVKM come from the germline V gene. V dropped 6 bases and J dropped 5; count of bases not matched to a gene: 15. The CDR3 is 18 amino acids. The CDR3: CASSRTIGTSGSRNEQYF. The DNA for the CDR3 is TGTGCCAGCAGCCGAACCATCGGGACTAGCGGGAGTCGCAACGAGCAGTACTTC.

The J gene is TRBJ2-2, the V gene TRBV7-3; TRBD1 matches at 9 bases. Germline loops: CDR1 SGHTA, CDR2 FQGTGA. The V gene end was trimmed by 5 bases and the J gene end by 4 bases; junction bases not matched to a gene: 8. The CDR3 extends over 16 amino acids. The CDR3: CASSKGQGSTTGELFF. CDR3 bases: TGTGCCAGCAGCAAGGGACAGGGTTCTACCACCGGGGAGCTGTTTTTT.

The V and J genes are TRBV11-2 and TRBJ2-3, with 9 positions matching TRBD2. CDR1 and CDR2 from the germline V gene are SGHAT and FQNNGV. The CDR3 runs 17 residues. Unmatched junction bases numbered 13, after V lost 6 bases and J lost 3 bases. The CDR3, as DNA: TGTGCCAGCAGAGGGGGGTTGGCTAGCGGGATTACAGATACGCAGTATTTT. Translated: CASRGGLASGITDTQYF.

This chain uses TRBV19 with TRBJ2-5; D perhaps matches TRBD2 (6 bases). The V end was cut by 6 bases, the J end by 2 bases, with 10 bases between. Germline CDR1 LNHDA, CDR2 SQIVND (reference sequence). CDR3 size: 13 residues. The CDR3 DNA reads as TGTGCCAGTAGGGGACTTCAACAAGAGACCCAGTACTTC. Translation gives CASRGLQQETQYF. Drawing the rest from reference TRBV19 and TRBJ2-5, the complete variable domain is DGGITQSPKYLFRKEGQNVTLSCEQNLNHDAMYWYRQDPGQGLRLIYYSQIVNDFQKGDIAEGYSVSREKKESFPLTVTSAQKNPTAFYLCASRGLQQETQYFGPGTRLLVL.